These 2 T cell receptor beta chains originate from one sample sequenced in a study of cytomegalovirus exposure and HLA in healthy donors. Use of 60 Vbeta and 13 Jbeta primers characterized the PCR. Libraries were prepared by immunoSEQ multiplex PCR; TCRdb keeps only in-frame clonotypes and omits some of them. Of roughly 120,000 clones listed, over 60% are singletons. Sequences were obtained from PBMCs. The receptors were gathered from a human donor in good health.

This chain joins TRBV2 and TRBJ1-4, with a possible D match to TRBD1 (6 bases). The germline V and J ends were trimmed by 3 bases and 5 bases, with 16 bases remaining between them. Germline V lookup: CDR1 SNHLY, CDR2 FYNNEI. The CDR3 spans 16 residues. The DNA of the CDR3 is TGTGCCAGCAGTGAGCCAGGACAGATCTTCAATGAAAAACTGTTTTTT. This sequence encodes CASSEPGQIFNEKLFF.

The genes are TRBV9 and TRBJ2-7, with D perhaps TRBD2 (5 bases). The CDR3 has 14 residues. The germline gives CDR1 SGDLS, CDR2 YYNGEE. The V end lost 4 bases, the J end lost 6 bases, and 17 bases lay between the germline ends. The CDR3 nucleotides read TGTGCCAGCAGCTCCGTACCCGGACTTTCCGAGCAGTACTTC. This codes for CASSSVPGLSEQYF.